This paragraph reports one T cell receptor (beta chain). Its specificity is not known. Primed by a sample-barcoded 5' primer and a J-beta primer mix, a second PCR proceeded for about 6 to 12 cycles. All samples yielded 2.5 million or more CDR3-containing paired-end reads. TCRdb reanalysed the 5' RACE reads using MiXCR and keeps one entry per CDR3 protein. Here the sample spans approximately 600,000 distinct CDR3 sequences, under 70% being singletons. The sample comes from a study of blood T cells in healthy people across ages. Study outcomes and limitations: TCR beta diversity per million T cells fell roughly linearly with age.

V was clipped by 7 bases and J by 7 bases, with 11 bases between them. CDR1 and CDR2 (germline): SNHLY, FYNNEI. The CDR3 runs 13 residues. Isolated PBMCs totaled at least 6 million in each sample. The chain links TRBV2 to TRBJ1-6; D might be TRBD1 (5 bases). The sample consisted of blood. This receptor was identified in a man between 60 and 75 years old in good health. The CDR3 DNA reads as TGTGCCAGCACGAAGGGGCGGAATTCACCCCTCCACTTT. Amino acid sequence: CASTKGRNSPLHF. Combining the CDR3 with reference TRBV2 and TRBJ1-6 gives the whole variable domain EPEVTQTPSHQVTQMGQEVILRCVPISNHLYFYWYRQILGQKVEFLVSFYNNEISEKSEIFDDQFSVERPDGSNFTLKIRSTKLEDSAMYFCASTKGRNSPLHFGNGTRLTVT.